One and the same sample provided the 30 T cell receptor beta chains below, sequenced in a study of OX40 agonist ivuxolimab in advanced cancers. Produced via immunoSEQ multiplex PCR; TCRdb's table is partial and in-frame only. Of about 88,000 clones in the sample, approximately 90% were seen once. The sample was CD4+ or CD8+ T cells sorted from blood, taken in a trial of the OX40 agonist ivuxolimab. Receptors were obtained from an adult with an advanced solid tumor such as melanoma, head and neck, liver or kidney cancer.

The chain combines TRBV5-4 with TRBJ2-5, with 7 positions matching TRBD2. Germline CDR1 reads SGHNT; CDR2 reads YYREEE (reference sequence). V lost 4 bases and J lost 1; bases outside the gene matches: 4. The CDR3 runs to 14 residues. CDR3: CASSAPSGQETQYF. CDR3 bases: TGTGCCAGCAGCGCCCCTAGCGGCCAAGAGACCCAGTACTTC.

The chain couples TRBV7-2 to TRBJ2-3, with D tentatively TRBD2 (6 bases). Trimming pared 0 bases from V and 8 bases from J, leaving 15 bases between. The CDR3 spans 15 residues. Germline V gives CDR1 SGHTA, CDR2 FQGNSA. This chain's CDR3 is CASSLAGGSAGTQYF. The CDR3 nucleotides read TGTGCCAGCAGCTTAGCGGGGGGATCCGCTGGTACGCAGTATTTT.

This chain connects TRBV18 to TRBJ2-1, with D possibly being TRBD1 (5 bases). The CDR3 is made up of 14 amino acids. The germline gives CDR1 KGHSH, CDR2 LQKENI. Trimming left V 3 bases short and J 6 bases short, with 12 bases between. CDR3 DNA sequence: TGTGCCAGCTCACCCTTGGACACCCTCAATGAGCAGTTCTTC. Protein product: CASSPLDTLNEQFF.

This sequence joins TRBV5-1 and TRBJ1-1; D is unclear. Germline CDR1 is SGHRS and CDR2 is YFSETQ. Trimming removed 3 bases at V and 0 bases at J, with 6 bases between. There are 13 residues in the CDR3. The CDR3: CASSSGLNTEAFF. Written as DNA, the CDR3 is TGCGCCAGCAGCTCGGGTCTGAACACTGAAGCTTTCTTT. The full variable domain, in which reference TRBV5-1 and TRBJ1-1 provide the parts outside the CDR3, is KAGVTQTPRYLIKTRGQQVTLSCSPISGHRSVSWYQQTPGQGLQFLFEYFSETQRNKGNFPGRFSGRQFSNSRSEMNVSTLELGDSALYLCASSSGLNTEAFFGQGTRLTVV.

J is TRBJ2-7 and V is TRBV6-6, with D tentatively TRBD2 (6 bases). Germline V gene lookup returns CDR1 MNHNY and CDR2 SVGAGI (reference sequence). V was clipped by 5 bases and J by 2 bases, with 16 bases between them. This CDR3 contains 15 residues. The CDR3 nucleotides read TGTGCCAGCAGTGCTGGGGGGTTGACCGCCTACGAGCAGTACTTC. Its translation: CASSAGGLTAYEQYF.

J is TRBJ2-2 and V is TRBV4-2; TRBD2 matches at 7 bases. V shed 7 bases, J shed 1 base, and the junction held 9 bases outside the gene matches. Germline CDR1 is LGHNA and CDR2 is YNFKEQ. The CDR3 spans 16 residues. In DNA, the CDR3 is TGTGCCAGCACCCGGAGGGAGGGCGAGAACACCGGGGAGCTGTTTTTT. It specifies CASTRREGENTGELFF.

The chain recombines TRBV5-1 with TRBJ1-2, with 11 bases identical to TRBD1. V lost 4 bases, J lost 4 bases, and 6 bases stayed unmatched. CDR1 is SGHRS and CDR2 is YFSETQ in the germline V gene. The CDR3 is 15 amino acids. CDR3 residues: CASSLTGTGGYGYTF. CDR3 nucleotides: TGCGCCAGCAGCCTAACCGGGACAGGGGGCTATGGCTACACCTTC.

This clone ranks as medium-sized. The chain couples TRBV7-9 to TRBJ2-7; TRBD1 is a possible D gene (5 bases). V was shortened by 1 base and J by 9 bases, with 10 bases between the two germline ends. The CDR3 has 12 amino acids. From germline, CDR1 is SEHNR and CDR2 FQNEAQ (reference sequence). This CDR3 reads CASSLGGVGQYF. Written as DNA, the CDR3 is TGTGCCAGCAGCTTAGGGGGCGTGGGGCAGTACTTC.

The chain is built from TRBV7-2 and TRBJ2-7; D might be TRBD2 (6 bases). The V gene lost 3 bases and the J gene lost 0 bases, with 15 bases spanning the gap. The CDR3 totals 16 residues. The germline V gene has CDR1 SGHTA and CDR2 FQGNSA. The CDR3 DNA reads TGTGCCAGCAGCTTCGACGGGGGAGTGAGCTCCTACGAGCAGTACTTC. Its protein is CASSFDGGVSSYEQYF.

This clone has only a few counts. The chain couples TRBV11-2 to TRBJ1-6; D gene uncertain. Germline lookup yields CDR1 SGHAT and CDR2 FQNNGV. The V end lost 5 bases, the J end lost 13 bases, and 12 bases lay between the germline ends. The CDR3 runs 12 residues. The chain's CDR3 is CASSPWGAPLHF. In nucleotides, the CDR3 is TGTGCCAGCAGCCCGTGGGGAGCCCCCCTCCACTTT.

The chain links TRBV19 to TRBJ2-3; no clear D. The CDR3 extends over 14 amino acids. Germline values: CDR1 LNHDA, CDR2 SQIVND (reference sequence). V dropped 1 base and J dropped 2 bases, with 7 bases sitting between them. The CDR3 nucleotides read TGTGCCAGTAGTATAGCTCAGCTCACAGATACGCAGTATTTT. Its translation is CASSIAQLTDTQYF. Drawing the rest from reference TRBV19 and TRBJ2-3, the complete variable domain is DGGITQSPKYLFRKEGQNVTLSCEQNLNHDAMYWYRQDPGQGLRLIYYSQIVNDFQKGDIAEGYSVSREKKESFPLTVTSAQKNPTAFYLCASSIAQLTDTQYFGPGTRLTVL.

This clone was picked up one time. The chain is built from TRBV20-1 and TRBJ2-3; D remains unclear. Trimming took 5 bases from V and 3 from J, leaving 3 bases between them. The CDR3 length is 10 residues. Germline V gives CDR1 DFQATT, CDR2 SNEGSKA (reference sequence). The CDR3 region has the DNA TGCAGTGCTTCAACAGATACGCAGTATTTT. Residues: CSASTDTQYF.

The chain recombines TRBV21-1 with TRBJ2-5; the table's D call, TRBD2, has no DNA check behind it. TRBV21-1 is a documented pseudogene. The CDR3 is made up of 16 amino acids. The CDR3 DNA is TGTGCCAGCAGCTCCCGGACTAGCGGGAGGGCCGGGACCCAGTACTTC. It codes for CASSSRTSGRAGTQYF.

The table lists this clone with many counts. The gene calls are TRBV18 and TRBJ2-2; D gene unclear. Deletions cut 3 bases from V and 7 bases from J, with 6 bases between. The CDR3 runs to 12 residues. Germline-derived CDR1 and CDR2 are KGHSH and LQKENI. The CDR3 here is CASSPGDGELFF. DNA for the CDR3: TGTGCCAGCTCACCCGGCGACGGGGAGCTGTTTTTT.

The chain recombines TRBV2 with TRBJ1-5; TRBD1 might be the D (5 bases). Germline CDR1 is SNHLY and CDR2 is FYNNEI. This CDR3 is 13 amino acids long. V was shortened by 6 bases and J by 6 bases, with 12 bases between the two germline ends. CDR3 coding DNA: TGTGCCAGCAGCCAGGGAGGTAGTCAGCCCCAGCATTTT. This gives the protein CASSQGGSQPQHF.

This chain joins TRBV2 and TRBJ1-2, with 7 positions matching TRBD1. The CDR3 length is 14 residues. V shed 8 bases and J 2 bases; nucleotides not matched to a gene: 8. Germline lookup yields CDR1 SNHLY and CDR2 FYNNEI. The CDR3 loop reads CASGGRGQNYGYTF. In DNA form, the CDR3 reads TGTGCCAGCGGTGGGAGGGGACAGAACTATGGCTACACCTTC.

The genes are TRBV7-6 and TRBJ1-2; no clear D. CDR1 SGHVS and CDR2 FNYEAQ come from the germline V gene. This CDR3 has 14 residues. V was cut by 0 bases and J by 6 bases, with 11 bases left in between. The CDR3 DNA is TGTGCCAGCAGCTTAGCGGAGATACCAAATGGCTACACCTTC. Its translation is CASSLAEIPNGYTF.

The chain has TRBV2 and TRBJ1-1, with 8 nucleotides matching TRBD1. The CDR3 totals 15 residues. Germline loops: CDR1 SNHLY, CDR2 FYNNEI. The trim removed 6 bases at V and 1 base at J, leaving 7 bases unmatched. The CDR3 DNA is TGTGCCAGCAGGGCAGGGGGCAGCGGGAACACTGAAGCTTTCTTT. Its translation: CASRAGGSGNTEAFF.

The chain has TRBV11-2 and TRBJ2-2; 13 bases map to TRBD2. The CDR3 sequence is 16 residues long. Germline loops: CDR1 SGHAT, CDR2 FQNNGV. V lost 4 bases, J lost 4 bases, and 3 bases stayed unmatched. The CDR3 bases are TGTGCCAGCAGCTCACTAGCGGGGGGGTTCACCGGGGAGCTGTTTTTT. This translates into CASSSLAGGFTGELFF.

The V and J genes are TRBV30 and TRBJ2-7; 7 bases agree with TRBD2. Germline V gene sequence: CDR1 GTSNPN, CDR2 SVGIG (reference sequence). CDR3 length: 14 residues. The V segment lost 4 bases and the J segment 2 bases; nucleotides outside the gene matches: 8. CDR3 region: CAWIRSGVAYEQYF. The CDR3 nucleotides are TGTGCCTGGATCAGGAGCGGGGTAGCCTACGAGCAGTACTTC.

This clone was seen just once. The J gene is TRBJ2-3, the V gene TRBV7-2, with 9 bases matching TRBD2. The V gene end was trimmed by 1 base and the J gene end by 0 bases; junction bases not matched to a gene: 5. Germline values: CDR1 SGHTA, CDR2 FQGNSA. CDR3 length: 17 residues. In DNA form, the CDR3 reads TGTGCCAGCAGCTTAGGCTTGACTAGCGGAAGCACAGATACGCAGTATTTT. Translated: CASSLGLTSGSTDTQYF.

The chain uses TRBV14 and TRBJ1-6; D remains ambiguous. The CDR3 runs to 13 residues. The germline V and J ends were trimmed by 5 bases and 6 bases, with 8 bases remaining between them. Germline V gene lookup returns CDR1 SGHDN and CDR2 FVKESK. The CDR3 spells CASSSGSNSPLHF. The CDR3 DNA reads TGTGCCAGCAGCTCTGGAAGTAATTCACCCCTCCACTTT.

The chain carries TRBV19 and TRBJ2-3, with D tentatively TRBD1 or TRBD2 (6 bases each). The germline gives CDR1 LNHDA, CDR2 SQIVND (reference sequence). Trimming took off 6 bases at V and 4 bases at J, with 11 bases between the two ends. CDR3 length: 13 amino acids. The CDR3 DNA reads TGTGCCAGTAGGTACAGGGAGGCAGATACGCAGTATTTT. As protein: CASRYREADTQYF.

The V and J genes are TRBV4-1 and TRBJ1-2, with 11 bases identical to TRBD1. The CDR3 spans 18 residues. The germline V gene encodes CDR1 MGHRA and CDR2 YSYEKL. Trimming removed 4 bases from V and 3 bases from J; junction bases left unmatched: 13. The CDR3 coding sequence is TGCGCCAGCAGCCGCACGATGTCCGGGACAGGGGGAGACTATGGCTACACCTTC. It yields the protein CASSRTMSGTGGDYGYTF.

The CDR3 loop reads CASSLQGSGANVLTF. The CDR3 nucleotides read TGTGCCAGCAGCTTGCAGGGGTCTGGGGCCAACGTCCTGACTTTC. J is TRBJ2-6 and V is TRBV5-6; maybe TRBD1 (6 bases). Trimming left V 1 base short and J 1 base short, with 6 bases between. CDR3 length equals 15 residues. The germline gives CDR1 SGHDT, CDR2 YYEEEE.

The V and J genes are TRBV28 and TRBJ1-3; the match to TRBD1 covers 12 bases. The length of the CDR3 is 14 residues. The J segment lost 8 bases and the V segment lost 5 bases, leaving 4 bases of the junction unmatched. CDR1 is MDHEN, CDR2 SYDVKM, per germline. The CDR3 region is CASSRGQGAYTIYF. CDR3 nucleotide sequence: TGTGCCAGCAGTAGGGGACAGGGGGCCTACACCATATATTTT.

CDR3 protein: CASSLGSAGARTDTQYF. The CDR3 DNA reads TGTGCCAGCAGCTTAGGGTCGGCGGGGGCACGCACAGATACGCAGTATTTT. The rearrangement uses TRBV7-9 and TRBJ2-3; D is possibly TRBD2 (7 bases). The germline V gene encodes CDR1 SEHNR and CDR2 FQNEAQ (reference sequence). The CDR3 contains 17 residues. The V end was cut by 1 base, the J end by 1 base, with 15 bases between.

The V and J genes are TRBV30 and TRBJ2-3, with D unclear. Germline V gives CDR1 GTSNPN, CDR2 SVGIG (reference sequence). Between the trimmed V and J ends, which lost 5 bases and 0 bases, there was a span of 12 bases. The CDR3 sequence is 14 residues long. The CDR3 loop reads CAWDVGSSTDTQYF. CDR3 coding DNA: TGTGCCTGGGATGTAGGGTCTAGCACAGATACGCAGTATTTT. The full variable domain, rest sourced from reference TRBV30 and TRBJ2-3, is SQTIHQWPATLVQPVGSPLSLECTVEGTSNPNLYWYRQAAGRGLQLLFYSVGIGQISSEVPQNLSASRPQDRQFILSSKKLLLSDSGFYLCAWDVGSSTDTQYFGPGTRLTVL.

This clone was recorded only once. This sequence joins TRBV29-1 and TRBJ1-2, with a weak D call TRBD1 (5 bases). Germline loops: CDR1 SQVTM, CDR2 ANQGSEA. This CDR3 is built from 12 residues. The V gene lost 7 bases and the J gene lost 1 base, with 10 bases spanning the gap. Here the CDR3 DNA reads TGCAGCGGGGGGACGGTTAACTATGGCTACACCTTC. This codes for CSGGTVNYGYTF.

V usage is TRBV7-2 and J usage is TRBJ2-5; D is perhaps TRBD1 or TRBD2 (5 bases each). The CDR3 length is 14 residues. The germline V and J ends were trimmed by 5 bases and 5 bases, with 15 bases remaining between them. CDR1 SGHTA and CDR2 FQGNSA come from the germline V gene. The CDR3 DNA reads as TGTGCCAGCAGCAAGGACTTAGGGGACGAGACCCAGTACTTC. It yields the protein CASSKDLGDETQYF.